This TCR beta chain was captured by sequencing in a study of blood T cell repertoires in COVID-19. Followed longitudinally, the Seattle patients had been enrolled during active infection. CDR1 and CDR2 from the germline V gene are LGHNT and FRNRAP. Between the trimmed V and J ends, which lost 0 bases and 7 bases, there was a span of 6 bases. CDR3 length: 12 amino acids. Study processing details: For nucleated cells, counts were estimated from reference gene primer amplification. Here immunoSEQ multiplex PCR was the method, and the copy in TCRdb shows in-frame clones only, minus some. The V and J calls and the clone size are those of that table, but D and trimming were determined from the DNA. Here the sample spans about 500,000 clones, approximately 88% being singletons.

The source of this sequence is a woman between 50 and 59 years old with COVID-19, enrolled during active disease. The chain carries TRBV12-5 and TRBJ1-2; D gene uncertain. The material sequenced was peripheral blood. This CDR3 reads CASGLVLFGYTF. As DNA, the CDR3 is TGTGCTAGTGGTTTGGTACTTTTTGGCTACACCTTC.